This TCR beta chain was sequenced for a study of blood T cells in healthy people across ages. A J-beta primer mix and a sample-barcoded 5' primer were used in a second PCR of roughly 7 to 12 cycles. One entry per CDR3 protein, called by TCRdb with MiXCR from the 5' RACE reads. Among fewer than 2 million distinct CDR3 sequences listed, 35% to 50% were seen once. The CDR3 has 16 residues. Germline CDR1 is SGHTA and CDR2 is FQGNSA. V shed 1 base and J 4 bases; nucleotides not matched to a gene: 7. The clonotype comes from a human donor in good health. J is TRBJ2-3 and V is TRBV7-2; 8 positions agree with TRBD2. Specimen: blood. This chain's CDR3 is CASSLVGSGDPDTQYF. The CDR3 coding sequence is TGTGCCAGCAGCTTAGTAGGTAGCGGGGACCCAGATACGCAGTATTTT.